The rows below give T cell receptor beta chains drawn from one sample of a study of spatial heterogeneity in lung cancer. Each CDR3 protein is one row after TCRdb ran MiXCR on the 5' RACE reads. The sample lists over 50,000 distinct CDR3 sequences, nearly 6.5% seen once, with approximately 15% in the top ten. The material was PBMCs, obtained at surgery. The receptor set was obtained from a female donor with early-stage non-small cell lung cancer. CDR3s include the opening cysteine and the closing phenylalanine or tryptophan. D genes are given only for firm matches. The size entry is marked missing in some rows and otherwise reads once, few, many or a size class.

>-|TRBJ2-7|TRBV6-6|once
TGTGCCAGCAATCCCGCTAGCGCCGAGGGCTCCGAGCAGTACTTC
CASNPASAEGSEQYF
>TRBD1|TRBJ2-2|TRBV5-1|many
TGCGCCAGCAGCCTCTGGCGGACAGGGGAGAACACCGGGGAGCTGTTTTTT
CASSLWRTGENTGELFF
>-|TRBJ1-1|TRBV3-1|many
TGTGCCAGCAGCTCCCGGAGCACTGAAGCTTTCTTT
CASSSRSTEAFF
>-|TRBJ1-5|TRBV7-2|few
TGTGCCAGCAGCTTAGCGGAGGGAGGGCCCCAGCATTTT
CASSLAEGGPQHF
>TRBD1|TRBJ1-1|TRBV12-3/TRBV12-4|many
TGTGCCAGCAGTTTCTGGGGACAGGGGGGGGCGAACACTGAAGCTTTCTTT
CASSFWGQGGANTEAFF
>TRBD2|TRBJ2-3|TRBV11-2|many
TGTGCCAGCAGCTTAGAACTAGCGGGAGGAACAGATACGCAGTATTTT
CASSLELAGGTDTQYF
>TRBD2|TRBJ2-3|TRBV12-3/TRBV12-4|many
TGTGCCAGCAGTTTTACTAGCGGGGGCACAGATACGCAGTATTTT
CASSFTSGGTDTQYF
>TRBD1|TRBJ2-3|TRBV28|-
TGTGCCAGCACTAGGGGGCAGGTAGGAGATACGCAGTATTTT
CASTRGQVGDTQYF
>TRBD2|TRBJ2-7|TRBV6-5|few
TGTGCCAGCACCAGAGGGACTAGCGGGGACTACGAGCAGTACTTC
CASTRGTSGDYEQYF
>TRBD2|TRBJ2-7|TRBV11-2|many
TGTGCCAGCAGCTTAGATTGGCTAGCGGGAAACGAGCAGTACTTC
CASSLDWLAGNEQYF
>TRBD2|TRBJ2-3|TRBV20-1|-
TGCAGTGCTAGAGATTTCGGACTAGCGGGAATCACAGATACGCAGTATTTT
CSARDFGLAGITDTQYF
>-|TRBJ1-1|TRBV29-1|-
TGCAGCGTTGGCCCCGGCCAGGGCACTGAAGCTTTCTTT
CSVGPGQGTEAFF
>-|TRBJ1-5|TRBV20-1|medium-sized
TGCAGTGCTCCTCCAGTAATCGATCAGCCCCAGCATTTT
CSAPPVIDQPQHF
>-|TRBJ2-3|TRBV6-5|many
TGTGCCAGCAGTTACCGGGATACAGATACGCAGTATTTT
CASSYRDTDTQYF
>TRBD2|TRBJ2-3|TRBV6-1|-
TGTGCCGGAGGCCGAAGCGGGAGTAACCCAGATACGCAGTATTTT
CAGGRSGSNPDTQYF
>-|TRBJ1-5|TRBV7-9|-
TGTGCCAGCAGCTTAGGACGGCAGAATCAGCCCCAGCATTTT
CASSLGRQNQPQHF
>-|TRBJ1-2|TRBV30|-
TGTGCCTGGGAGGACGTGGCCTATGGCTACACCTTC
CAWEDVAYGYTF
>-|TRBJ2-7|TRBV5-1|many
TGCGCCAGCAGCCGTGAGTCGGTGCGTAACGAGCAGTACTTC
CASSRESVRNEQYF
>-|TRBJ2-2|TRBV12-3/TRBV12-4|many
TGTGCCAGCAACCCCCCCGGGGCCTCCGGAGACGGGGAGCTGTTTTTT
CASNPPGASGDGELFF
>-|TRBJ1-2|TRBV6-5|-
TGTGCCAGCAGTTACGGAACAGGGAGGGGGTATGGCTACACCTTC
CASSYGTGRGYGYTF
>-|TRBJ2-1|TRBV6-2/TRBV6-3|-
TGTGCCAGCAGTTCCTCAAAACCGAGCCTTTACAATGAGCAGTTCTTC
CASSSSKPSLYNEQFF
>-|TRBJ1-2|TRBV28|-
TGTGCCAGCAGTTTACCAGGACAGTTCTATGGCTACACCTTC
CASSLPGQFYGYTF
>-|TRBJ1-6|TRBV3-1|many
TGTGCCAGCAGCCTTGGGGCTTCACCCCTCCACTTT
CASSLGASPLHF
>-|TRBJ1-1|TRBV5-1|many
TGCGCCAGCAGCCAAAATCCACAGGGTGGTAATGAAGCTTTCTTT
CASSQNPQGGNEAFF
>-|TRBJ1-5|TRBV28|-
TGTGCCAGCACCCGATCGGAACAGCCCCAGCATTTT
CASTRSEQPQHF
>-|TRBJ1-5|TRBV27|few
TGTGCCAGCAGTTTATCCCTGACAGCGTCTCAGCCCCAGCATTTT
CASSLSLTASQPQHF
>TRBD1|TRBJ1-5|TRBV12-3/TRBV12-4|few
TGTGCCAGCAGTCTCAGGGGGGGATTGGCCCAGCATTTT
CASSLRGGLAQHF
>-|TRBJ2-3|TRBV2|-
TGTGCCAGCACAGTTCCCGCCACAGATACGCAGTATTTT
CASTVPATDTQYF
>-|TRBJ2-3|TRBV2|-
TGTGCCAGCCTCGTCCGTCGGGGGAGCGCAGATACGCAGTATTTT
CASLVRRGSADTQYF
>-|TRBJ2-4|TRBV6-5|many
TGTGCCAGCAGTGCAGGCGCCAAAAACATTCAGTACTTC
CASSAGAKNIQYF
>-|TRBJ1-1|TRBV9|few
TGTGCCAGCAGCCGGAAAGTGAACACTGAAGCTTTCTTT
CASSRKVNTEAFF
>-|TRBJ2-1|TRBV19|many
TGTGCCAGTAGCCATACAGGGACCGCCAGTGAGCAGTTCTTC
CASSHTGTASEQFF
>-|TRBJ1-1|TRBV10-3|many
TGTGCCACCGAATTAGGGGTGGACACTGAAGCTTTCTTT
CATELGVDTEAFF
>-|TRBJ2-6|TRBV12-3/TRBV12-4|-
TGTGCCAGCCGGCTAACTGGCTCTGGGGCCAACGTCCTGACTTTC
CASRLTGSGANVLTF
>-|TRBJ2-6|TRBV24-1|-
TGTGCCACCAGTGCCACCGGGGAGAGGCTGGCCAACGTCCTGACTTTC
CATSATGERLANVLTF
>-|TRBJ2-1|TRBV6-5|few
TGTGCCAGCACCCCCCGGGACACCAATGAGCAGTTCTTC
CASTPRDTNEQFF
>TRBD1|TRBJ1-2|TRBV30|many
TGTGCCTATACAGGGGGCCGGCTCACCTTC
CAYTGGRLTF
>-|TRBJ1-3|TRBV5-1|-
TGCGCCAGCAGCTTGGAAGGGACATCTATTGGAAACACCATATATTTT
CASSLEGTSIGNTIYF
>-|TRBJ2-2|TRBV7-2|many
TGTGCCAGCAGCCTTGTAGCAGGGTTGAACACCGGGGAGCTGTTTTTT
CASSLVAGLNTGELFF
>TRBD2|TRBJ2-3|TRBV7-6|-
TGTGCCAGCAGCTTAGCGCAACTAGCGGGGGGTTCAGATACGCAGTATTTT
CASSLAQLAGGSDTQYF
>-|TRBJ2-2|TRBV3-1|many
TGTGCCAGCACCCTACGGGCTGATTACACCGGGGAGCTGTTTTTT
CASTLRADYTGELFF
>-|TRBJ1-2|TRBV19|-
TGTGCCAGTAGTAAGGGGGTCATCGCCAACTATGGCTACACCTTC
CASSKGVIANYGYTF
>-|TRBJ2-7|TRBV5-5|many
TGTGCCAGCAGCTTGGACCGGGGCTACGAGCAGTACTTC
CASSLDRGYEQYF
>TRBD2|TRBJ2-3|TRBV3-1|many
TGTGCCAGCAGCCAAGCGAGCGGGGGGGCGGCAGATACGCAGTATTTT
CASSQASGGAADTQYF
>-|TRBJ1-5|TRBV4-2|many
TGTGCCAGCAGCCAAGACTCCCCAGGAGGTCAGCCCCAGCATTTT
CASSQDSPGGQPQHF
>-|TRBJ2-1|TRBV5-1|many
TGCGCCAGCAGCTTCTCGGACTATGAGCAGTTCTTC
CASSFSDYEQFF
>-|TRBJ2-6|TRBV13|few
TGTGCCAGCACCCGCGGGGGGGCCAACGTCCTGACTTTC
CASTRGGANVLTF
>-|TRBJ2-3|TRBV2|many
TGTGCCAGCACCGAAAGGGGATTCGATACGCAGTATTTT
CASTERGFDTQYF
>-|TRBJ2-3|TRBV7-8|many
TGTGCCAGCCACGCTACCCGACAGGTTAGCACAGATACGCAGTATTTT
CASHATRQVSTDTQYF
>TRBD1|TRBJ1-1|TRBV12-3/TRBV12-4|many
TGTGCCAGCAGTTTACAGGGGGAGAACACTGAAGCTTTCTTT
CASSLQGENTEAFF
>-|TRBJ1-3|TRBV28|-
TGTGCCAGCAGTTTCAGGGGCTCTGGAAACACCATATATTTT
CASSFRGSGNTIYF
>TRBD2|TRBJ2-3|TRBV6-2/TRBV6-3|many
TGTGCCACCTCGGCGGTGGGACTAGAAGTTGCGCAGTATTTT
CATSAVGLEVAQYF
>-|TRBJ2-2|TRBV11-3|few
TGTGCCAGCAGCTTATACACCGGGGAGCTGTTTTTT
CASSLYTGELFF
>-|TRBJ1-5|TRBV19|many
TGTGCCAGTAGTACACAGGGCCATCAGCCCCAGCATTTT
CASSTQGHQPQHF
>TRBD1|TRBJ2-3|TRBV28|many
TGTGCCACCAGGGGGTCGGGCACAGATACGCAGTATTTT
CATRGSGTDTQYF